This TCR beta chain was retrieved from a study of OX40 agonist ivuxolimab in advanced cancers. As regards this clone: This specimen includes other DNA sequences encoding the same CDR3.

Trimming took off 0 bases at V and 4 bases at J, with 9 bases between the two ends. Germline V gene lookup returns CDR1 GTSNPN and CDR2 SVGIG (reference sequence). This CDR3 has 13 amino acids. Data came from immunoSEQ multiplex PCR; TCRdb stores just in-frame clones and leaves some out. The profile shows fewer than 60,000 clones, around 79% of them singletons. The rearrangement links TRBV30 to TRBJ1-1; no firm D call. The sample in question was CD4+ or CD8+ T cells sorted from blood, obtained in a trial of the OX40 agonist ivuxolimab. The TCR was taken from an adult with an advanced solid tumor such as melanoma, head and neck, liver or kidney cancer. In nucleotides, the CDR3 is TGTGCCTGGAGTGTGGAGGGCGGCACTGAAGCTTTCTTT. Its translation is CAWSVEGGTEAFF.